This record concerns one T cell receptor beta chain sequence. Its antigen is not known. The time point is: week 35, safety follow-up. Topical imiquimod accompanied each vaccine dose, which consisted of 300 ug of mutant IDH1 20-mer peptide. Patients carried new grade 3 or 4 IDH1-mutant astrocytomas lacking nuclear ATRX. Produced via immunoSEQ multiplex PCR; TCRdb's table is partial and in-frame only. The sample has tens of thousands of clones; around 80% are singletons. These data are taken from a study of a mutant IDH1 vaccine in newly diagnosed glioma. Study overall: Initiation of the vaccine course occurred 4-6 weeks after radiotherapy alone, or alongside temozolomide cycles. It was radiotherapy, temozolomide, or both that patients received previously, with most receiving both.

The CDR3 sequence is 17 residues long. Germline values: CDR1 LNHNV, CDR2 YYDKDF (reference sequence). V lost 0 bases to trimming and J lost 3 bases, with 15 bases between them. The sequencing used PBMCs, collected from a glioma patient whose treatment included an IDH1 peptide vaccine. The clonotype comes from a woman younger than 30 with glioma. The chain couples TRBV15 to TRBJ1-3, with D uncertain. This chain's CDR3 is CATSRDKVAGFGNTIYF. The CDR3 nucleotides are TGTGCCACCAGCAGAGATAAGGTTGCGGGCTTTGGAAACACCATATATTTT.